A selection of T cell receptor beta chains follows, all from one sample in a study of blood T cell repertoires in COVID-19. Profiling relied on immunoSEQ multiplex PCR, and the TCRdb table lists in-frame clones only, not all of them. The repertoire has tens of thousands of clones, approximately 77% of them found once; the top ten carry 25% to 40%. Material for sequencing was peripheral blood. The receptors come from a human donor in a cohort sampled during active COVID-19. Both conserved end residues are part of each CDR3. Each record gives: V gene, clone size, J gene, D gene, CDR3 protein, CDR3 DNA. A D gene is named only where the DNA matches it firmly. Clone size appears in some rows only: once, few, many, or a class for an expanded clone.

V: TRBV7-3; size: -; J: TRBJ2-1; D: TRBD2; CDR3: CASSPGLAFGDEQFF; DNA: TGTGCCAGCAGCCCCGGACTAGCTTTTGGCGATGAGCAGTTCTTC
V: TRBV10-3; size: -; J: TRBJ2-3; D: -; CDR3: CAISGMGLGDTQYF; DNA: TGTGCCATCAGTGGTATGGGGCTAGGGGATACGCAGTATTTT
V: TRBV28; size: -; J: TRBJ2-5; D: TRBD2; CDR3: CAITARTKSGREVVETQYF; DNA: TGTGCCATCACAGCAAGGACCAAGAGCGGGAGGGAAGTGGTGGAGACCCAGTACTTC
V: TRBV6-5; size: -; J: TRBJ1-1; D: -; CDR3: CATRRGVGTEAFF; DNA: TGTGCCACCAGACGGGGGGTTGGGACTGAAGCTTTCTTT
V: TRBV27; size: -; J: TRBJ2-7; D: -; CDR3: CASSLGRTYYEQYF; DNA: TGTGCCAGCAGTTTAGGGAGAACCTACTACGAGCAGTACTTC
V: TRBV28; size: -; J: TRBJ2-7; D: TRBD1; CDR3: CASTRTGTGSYEQYF; DNA: TGTGCCAGCACCCGAACCGGGACAGGATCCTACGAGCAGTACTTC
V: TRBV6-1; size: -; J: TRBJ2-4; D: TRBD2; CDR3: CASSEPAGSKNIQYF; DNA: TGTGCCAGCAGTGAACCAGCGGGGTCTAAAAACATTCAGTACTTC
V: TRBV10-3; size: -; J: TRBJ2-6; D: TRBD1; CDR3: CAISESRLGQGTSGANVLTF; DNA: TGTGCCATCAGTGAGTCGAGACTAGGACAGGGGACTTCTGGGGCCAACGTCCTGACTTTC
V: TRBV30; size: -; J: TRBJ1-4; D: -; CDR3: CAWSVALGTQNEKLFF; DNA: TGTGCCTGGAGTGTGGCGCTGGGGACACAGAATGAAAAACTGTTTTTT
V: TRBV5-6; size: -; J: TRBJ2-5; D: TRBD2; CDR3: CASSSPGLASFTTQYF; DNA: TGTGCCAGCAGCTCCCCGGGACTAGCCAGTTTTACTACCCAGTACTTC
V: TRBV10-3; size: few; J: TRBJ2-7; D: -; CDR3: CAISESSTGEQYF; DNA: TGTGCCATCAGTGAGTCTAGCACGGGGGAGCAGTACTTC
V: TRBV2; size: once; J: TRBJ2-2; D: TRBD1; CDR3: CASGGTGNTGELFF; DNA: TGTGCCAGCGGGGGGACAGGAAACACCGGGGAGCTGTTTTTT
V: TRBV27; size: once; J: TRBJ1-2; D: -; CDR3: CASSLSGGLYGYTF; DNA: TGTGCCAGCAGTTTATCGGGAGGCCTCTATGGCTACACCTTC
V: TRBV30; size: -; J: TRBJ1-5; D: -; CDR3: CAWSAGRNQPQHF; DNA: TGTGCCTGGAGTGCGGGTAGAAATCAGCCCCAGCATTTT
V: TRBV11-2; size: -; J: TRBJ1-3; D: -; CDR3: CASSPSPDAGGNTIYF; DNA: TGTGCCAGCAGCCCCAGCCCGGATGCAGGGGGAAACACCATATATTTT